This T cell receptor beta chain was documented in a study of shared clonotypes between healthy human individuals. Produced via immunoSEQ multiplex PCR; TCRdb's table is partial and in-frame only. The sample consists of 650,000 to 700,000 clones, roughly 88% of them appearing once. This CDR3 contains 14 residues. Germline V lookup: CDR1 SGHNT, CDR2 YYREEE (reference sequence). The V end was cut by 4 bases, the J end by 7 bases, with 15 bases between. The clonotype comes from a man younger than 35 in good health. Some clones in this sample may be carry-over from other donors' samples. The gene calls are TRBV5-4 and TRBJ2-1; maybe TRBD2 (5 bases). Sequencing was performed on memory CD8+ T cells from PBMCs. Described subset: CD45RO+ cells pooled with CCR7-negative TemRA cells. The CDR3 reads CASSPRESRNEQFF. The CDR3 region has the DNA TGTGCCAGCAGCCCACGGGAATCTAGGAATGAGCAGTTCTTC.